The 20 T cell receptor beta chains in this list originate from one sample, sequenced in a study of blood T cell repertoires in COVID-19. Measured with immunoSEQ multiplex PCR; TCRdb has only the in-frame clones, and not every one. In the table there are roughly 260,000 clones, roughly 87% of which are singletons. Source material: PBMCs or T cells enriched from blood (not recorded which). The receptor source for this set is a woman younger than 45 with acute COVID-19.

The V gene is TRBV4-3, the J gene TRBJ2-5; the D gene is possibly TRBD1 (7 bases). The CDR3 consists of 19 residues. Per germline, CDR1 LGHNA and CDR2 YSLEER. V lost 1 base and J 4 bases, leaving 25 bases between the germline ends. The CDR3 coding sequence is TGCGCCAGCAGCCAAGTCCGGAGGGGAGCAGGGGGTTCGCGAGAGACCCAGTACTTC. Its translation is CASSQVRRGAGGSRETQYF.

This clone appeared a single time. The chain couples TRBV7-9 to TRBJ2-4; the match to TRBD2 covers 13 bases. The CDR3 is 18 amino acids. Germline V gene data show CDR1 as SEHNR and CDR2 as FQNEAQ (reference sequence). The junction had 9 bases not matched to a gene; V was cut back by 5 bases and J by 2 bases. The CDR3 bases are TGTGCCAGCAGCCCGAGCGGACTAGCGGGAGTTTCCAAAAACATTCAGTACTTC. It yields the protein CASSPSGLAGVSKNIQYF.

This chain links TRBV5-8 with TRBJ2-7; D possibly corresponds to TRBD2 (5 bases). Germline lookup yields CDR1 SGHTS and CDR2 YDEGEE. CDR3 length: 15 residues. Trimming removed 2 bases from V and 6 bases from J, with 18 bases in between. This CDR3 reads CASSLGLTQGLEQYF. In DNA form, the CDR3 reads TGTGCCAGCAGCTTAGGACTGACCCAAGGCCTCGAGCAGTACTTC.

The chain uses TRBV21-1 and TRBJ1-6; the listed D gene, TRBD1, was not tested against the DNA. TRBV21-1 is tagged as a pseudogene. The CDR3 totals 13 residues. This CDR3 reads CASMDRVDSPLHF. CDR3 DNA: TGTGCCAGCATGGACAGGGTTGATTCACCCCTCCACTTT.

The V and J genes are TRBV6-6 and TRBJ1-2, with D uncertain. CDR1 is MNHNY and CDR2 is SVGAGI in the germline V gene (reference sequence). This CDR3 comprises 13 residues. The germline V and J ends were trimmed by 2 bases and 6 bases, with 10 bases remaining between them. CDR3 in amino acids: CASSYLRGNGYTF. CDR3 nucleotides: TGTGCCAGCAGTTACCTTCGAGGGAATGGCTACACCTTC.

The rearrangement joins TRBV6-2 or TRBV6-3 to TRBJ1-1; a possible D gene is TRBD1 (5 bases). V gave up 0 bases and J gave up 11 bases, with 10 bases separating them. Looked up from germline, CDR1 is MNHEY and CDR2 is SVGEGT. The CDR3 is 12 amino acids. For the CDR3, the DNA is TGTGCCAGCAGTTACTCGTCAGGGTTCGCTTTCTTT. Its translation is CASSYSSGFAFF.

As concerns this clone: One end of the junction varies from germline; a read error may be responsible. The chain links TRBV4-3 to TRBJ2-1, with D uncertain. The germline V gene encodes CDR1 LGHNA and CDR2 YSLEER. The CDR3 has 15 residues. The CDR3 protein is CASSQDRSLLGSAIF. In DNA, the CDR3 is TGCGCCAGCAGCCAAGATCGGAGCTTGCTAGGTTCAGCTATCTTC.

The J gene is TRBJ2-2, the V gene TRBV29-1; 8 nucleotides line up with TRBD2. Germline CDR1 and CDR2: SQVTM and ANQGSEA. The CDR3 is made up of 14 amino acids. After removal of 6 bases from V and 5 bases from J, the junction contained 8 bases not matched to a gene. Here the CDR3 DNA reads TGCAGCGTCAAAGCGGGGGCGCAAACCGGGGAGCTGTTTTTT. Translation gives CSVKAGAQTGELFF.

This chain connects TRBV5-1 to TRBJ2-1, with D perhaps matching TRBD2 (6 bases). Germline CDR1 and CDR2: SGHRS and YFSETQ. Trimming took 6 bases from V and 7 from J, leaving 20 bases between them. The CDR3 extends over 15 amino acids. CDR3 amino acids: CASTLSGPDWNEQFF. The CDR3 nucleotides are TGCGCCAGCACACTTAGCGGCCCTGACTGGAATGAGCAGTTCTTC. Looking up the rest from reference TRBV5-1 and TRBJ2-1 gives the full variable domain: KAGVTQTPRYLIKTRGQQVTLSCSPISGHRSVSWYQQTPGQGLQFLFEYFSETQRNKGNFPGRFSGRQFSNSRSEMNVSTLELGDSALYLCASTLSGPDWNEQFFGPGTRLTVL.

The J gene is TRBJ2-2, the V gene TRBV5-6; TRBD1 matches 7 bases. V lost 4 bases to trimming and J lost 4 bases; unmatched junction nucleotides: 10. Germline-derived CDR1 and CDR2 are SGHDT and YYEEEE. This CDR3 comprises 16 residues. The CDR3 is CASSTPQGQFTGELFF. CDR3 nucleotides: TGTGCCAGCAGCACCCCACAGGGACAGTTCACCGGGGAGCTGTTTTTT. Full variable domain (rest looked up from reference TRBV5-6 and TRBJ2-2): DAGVTQSPTHLIKTRGQQVTLRCSPKSGHDTVSWYQQALGQGPQFIFQYYEEEERQRGNFPDRFSGHQFPNYSSELNVNALLLGDSALYLCASSTPQGQFTGELFFGEGSRLTVL.

This chain joins TRBV4-3 and TRBJ2-7; 7 bases are a match to TRBD2. The CDR3 sequence is 16 residues long. The germline V gene has CDR1 LGHNA and CDR2 YSLEER. J was trimmed by 6 bases and V by 0 bases; bases with no gene match: 11. CDR3 residues: CASSQEMGAGDTEQYF. CDR3 DNA: TGCGCCAGCAGCCAAGAGATGGGTGCGGGAGATACCGAGCAGTACTTC.

The J gene is TRBJ2-2, the V gene TRBV28; TRBD2 matches 7 bases. V trimming: 1 base; J trimming: 0 bases; junction bases outside the gene matches: 2. Germline CDR1 and CDR2: MDHEN and SYDVKM. The CDR3 is made up of 16 amino acids. The CDR3 spells CASSLSSGANTGELFF. CDR3 DNA: TGTGCCAGCAGTTTATCCAGCGGGGCGAACACCGGGGAGCTGTTTTTT.

The chain uses TRBV6-5 and TRBJ1-1, with D possibly being TRBD1 (6 bases). Germline CDR1 reads MNHEY; CDR2 reads SVGAGI. The CDR3 is made up of 13 amino acids. V was trimmed by 6 bases and J by 1 base, leaving 9 bases between them. The CDR3 loop reads CASSGQPNTEAFF. Written as DNA, the CDR3 is TGTGCCAGCAGCGGACAGCCGAACACTGAAGCTTTCTTT.

This sequence joins TRBV27 and TRBJ2-5, with a possible D match to TRBD2 (5 bases). CDR1 is MNHEY and CDR2 is SMNVEV in the germline V gene (reference sequence). Trimming shortened V by 2 bases and J by 4 bases, and 11 bases separated the two germline ends. CDR3 length equals 14 residues. The CDR3 DNA reads TGTGCCAGCAGTTTACGGGCTAGCTTAGAGACCCAGTACTTC. This encodes CASSLRASLETQYF.

V and J are TRBV19 and TRBJ1-1; no firm D call. Germline-derived CDR1 and CDR2 are LNHDA and SQIVND (reference sequence). CDR3 length: 17 amino acids. Trimming removed 3 bases at V and 1 base at J, with 18 bases between. This chain's CDR3 is CASSMGGLRYQNTEAFF. In nucleotides, the CDR3 is TGTGCCAGTAGTATGGGAGGGTTAAGGTACCAGAACACTGAAGCTTTCTTT.

This clone was found once. The V gene is TRBV28, the J gene TRBJ1-1; TRBD1 matches 7 bases. The germline V gene encodes CDR1 MDHEN and CDR2 SYDVKM. This CDR3 has 14 residues. V lost 5 bases to trimming and J lost 5 bases; unmatched junction nucleotides: 8. The CDR3 reads CASSTQGTRTEAFF. The CDR3 DNA reads as TGTGCCAGCAGTACACAGGGGACTAGGACTGAAGCTTTCTTT.

This clone was observed a single time. This chain links TRBV28 with TRBJ1-2; maybe TRBD1 (6 bases). Trimming removed 4 bases at V and 6 bases at J, with 21 bases between. The CDR3 covers 16 residues. Germline V gene data show CDR1 as MDHEN and CDR2 as SYDVKM. DNA of the CDR3: TGTGCCAGCAGTTCCCCTTCGACAGGTCCTAGGGATGGCTACACCTTC. Protein: CASSSPSTGPRDGYTF.

Written as DNA, the CDR3 is TGCGCCAGCAAGAAGGGGGCAACGGACACTGAAGCTTTCTTT. Its protein product is CASKKGATDTEAFF. The chain links TRBV10-1 to TRBJ1-1; 7 bases are shared with TRBD1. From germline, CDR1 is WNHNN and CDR2 SYGVQD (reference sequence). Trimming cost V 7 bases and J 3 bases; bases outside gene matches: 8. This CDR3 comprises 14 residues.

This clone was recorded many times. The genes are TRBV9 and TRBJ1-3; D is perhaps TRBD1 (5 bases). This CDR3 is 15 amino acids long. Germline CDR1 and CDR2: SGDLS and YYNGEE. The V end was cut by 4 bases, the J end by 5 bases, with 16 bases between. CDR3 nucleotides: TGTGCCAGCAGCTCAGGGAGGTGGGCACGAAACACCATATATTTT. Amino acids: CASSSGRWARNTIYF. The full variable domain, with the rest looked up from reference TRBV9 and TRBJ1-3, is DSGVTQTPKHLITATGQRVTLRCSPRSGDLSVYWYQQSLDQGLQFLIQYYNGEERAKGNILERFSAQQFPDLHSELNLSSLELGDSALYFCASSSGRWARNTIYFGEGSWLTVV.

The chain has TRBV19 and TRBJ1-5; 8 nucleotides align to TRBD1. After removal of 5 bases from V and 0 bases from J, the junction contained 3 bases not matched to a gene. Germline V gene data show CDR1 as LNHDA and CDR2 as SQIVND (reference sequence). This CDR3 spans 15 amino acids. CDR3: CASSGTGLSNQPQHF. DNA of the CDR3: TGTGCCAGTAGTGGGACAGGACTTAGCAATCAGCCCCAGCATTTT.